This is a list of T cell receptor beta chains from one sample in a study of a mutant IDH1 vaccine in newly diagnosed glioma. Antigen specificity for these receptors is unknown. Clones were sequenced by immunoSEQ multiplex PCR, and TCRdb holds only the in-frame ones, with some missing. The repertoire holds 60,000 or so clones, with 80% to 85% as singletons. The sequences come from PBMCs, collected from a glioma patient whose treatment included an IDH1 peptide vaccine. These receptors all stem from a man aged 25-45 years with glioma. Each CDR3 is given with its conserved first and last residue. Fields, in order: V gene, J gene, CDR3 length, CDR3 protein.

TRBV5-1	TRBJ1-4	13	CASSLDRGVELFF
TRBV4-1	TRBJ2-1	15	CASSQRTHGEGEQFF
TRBV13	TRBJ1-1	16	CASSLGRGFGATEAFF
TRBV4-1	TRBJ2-5	16	CASSQFPRDQGETQYF
TRBV19	TRBJ2-1	12	CASGGTGDWQFF
TRBV14	TRBJ1-2	14	CASSQIQGSSGYTF
TRBV10-1	TRBJ2-3	15	CASSTGGGRADTQYF
TRBV7-2	TRBJ2-1	15	CASSPGTSGYNEQFF
TRBV11-3	TRBJ1-1	15	CASSLDGTRNTEAFF
TRBV6-5	TRBJ1-1	15	CASTGQNWVGAEAFF
TRBV12-5	TRBJ2-7	16	CASGLTTGTESYEQYF
TRBV7-8	TRBJ2-2	12	CASSLGTGELFF
TRBV11-2	TRBJ1-4	16	CASSFGSQADNEKLFF
TRBV2	TRBJ2-5	10	CASSGLEQYF
TRBV19	TRBJ2-1	15	CASSIRDSSYNEQFF
TRBV5-8	TRBJ2-6	14	CARWTLPGANVLTF
TRBV6-6	TRBJ1-1	16	CASSLTGTGLNTEAFF
TRBV6-1	TRBJ1-1	14	CASSEGQGAIGAFF
TRBV6-1	TRBJ1-1	13	CATCRVGIGEAFF
TRBV5-1	TRBJ2-7	18	CASSPVVSGHRVGYEQYF
TRBV6-5	TRBJ1-1	15	CASSYSSQTNTEAFF
TRBV15	TRBJ2-2	15	CATSRVVAGTGELFF
TRBV10-3	TRBJ2-2	15	CAISARGGRTGELFF
TRBV28	TRBJ2-5	16	CASSLYAGVIGETQYF